This T cell receptor (beta chain) was identified in a study of blood T cell repertoires in COVID-19. Clinical history reported by participants formed the basis on which cohorts were assigned. Recovered Cohort 3 donors showed two negative PCRs, clearance, or symptom resolution. Clones were read by immunoSEQ multiplex PCR, and TCRdb kept only the in-frame ones, dropping some. Of about 320,000 clones in the sample, over 80% were seen once. Material for sequencing was PBMCs or T cells enriched from blood (not recorded which). This TCR derives from a man younger than 40 who had recovered from COVID-19.

The DNA for the CDR3 is TGTGCCAGCAGCTTAGCCCCAGGGTATAATGAAAAACTGTTTTTT. Translated: CASSLAPGYNEKLFF. The chain combines TRBV7-9 with TRBJ1-4; the D gene is possibly TRBD1 (5 bases). Trimming took 0 bases from V and 4 from J, leaving 9 bases between them. Germline CDR1 and CDR2: SEHNR and FQNEAQ (reference sequence). The CDR3 has 15 amino acids.